These 16 T cell receptor beta chains were sequenced from one sample in a study of CD8+ T cells in alopecia areata. cDNA prepared by RNA extraction and subsequent reverse transcription served as the template for sequencing. Clones were read by immunoSEQ multiplex PCR, and TCRdb kept only the in-frame ones, dropping some. The table records 25,000 or so clones, roughly 52% of them present only once. The specimen was NKG2D-high CD8+ T cells sorted from blood. Receptor source: a human donor with alopecia areata.

The chain couples TRBV10-3 to TRBJ2-7; a weak D match, TRBD2 (6 bases). The CDR3 contains 12 residues. V was cut by 6 bases and J by 3 bases, with 9 bases left in between. CDR1 is ENHRY, CDR2 SYGVKD, per germline. The CDR3 loop is CAIRQGGYEQYF. The DNA for the CDR3 is TGTGCCATCAGGCAGGGAGGCTACGAGCAGTACTTC.

This clone has more than one count but fewer than ten. The rearrangement uses TRBV7-6 and TRBJ2-1; maybe TRBD1 (6 bases). The germline CDR1 and CDR2 sequences are SGHVS and FNYEAQ. The V end lost 0 bases, the J end lost 7 bases, and 16 bases lay between the germline ends. This CDR3 has 16 residues. CDR3 protein: CASSLAAQGMWNEQFF. For the CDR3, the DNA is TGTGCCAGCAGCTTAGCGGCACAGGGAATGTGGAATGAGCAGTTCTTC.

This clone showed up just a few times. This chain links TRBV29-1 with TRBJ2-7; 8 nucleotides match TRBD1. The CDR3 is made up of 12 amino acids. V dropped 7 bases and J dropped 3; count of bases not matched to a gene: 5. Germline-derived CDR1 and CDR2 are SQVTM and ANQGSEA. The CDR3 nucleotides are TGCAGCGGACAGGGGACAGGCTACGAGCAGTACTTC. Its protein product is CSGQGTGYEQYF.

This clone was observed at least ten times. The chain combines TRBV27 with TRBJ1-5; perhaps TRBD1 as D (6 bases). This CDR3 comprises 15 residues. Trimming cost V 5 bases and J 0 bases, with 11 bases left between them. CDR1 and CDR2 from the germline V gene are MNHEY and SMNVEV (reference sequence). CDR3 coding DNA: TGTGCCAGCAGTGAGAGGGACAATAGCAATCAGCCCCAGCATTTT. The encoded protein is CASSERDNSNQPQHF.

V gene TRBV4-1 combines with J gene TRBJ2-5, with D possibly being TRBD1 (6 bases). The CDR3 sequence is 16 residues long. CDR1 is MGHRA and CDR2 is YSYEKL in the germline V gene. Trimming shortened V by 1 base and J by 5 bases, and 17 bases separated the two germline ends. In DNA form, the CDR3 reads TGCGCCAGCAGCCAAGTTAGGGGCAGGGGACGGGAGACCCAGTACTTC. Its translation is CASSQVRGRGRETQYF.

This clone was seen a few times. This chain links TRBV28 with TRBJ1-1; D is uncertain. Trimming took 1 base from V and 7 from J, leaving 7 bases between them. Germline V gene lookup returns CDR1 MDHEN and CDR2 SYDVKM. The CDR3 runs to 12 residues. CDR3 in amino acids: CASSLSLFEAFF. The CDR3 DNA follows: TGTGCCAGCAGTTTATCTTTATTTGAAGCTTTCTTT.

The chain couples TRBV5-4 to TRBJ2-4, with TRBD2 matching 11 bases. V dropped 3 bases and J dropped 14; count of bases not matched to a gene: 19. The CDR3 consists of 17 residues. CDR1 SGHNT and CDR2 YYREEE come from the germline V gene (reference sequence). In DNA form, the CDR3 reads TGTGCCAGCAGCTCCCGGGACACAACCCGACTAGCGGGGACCGAGTACTTC. The encoded protein is CASSSRDTTRLAGTEYF.

This clone has just a few counts. The V and J genes are TRBV7-8 and TRBJ2-3; D uncertain. The CDR3 runs to 13 residues. Trimming took off 0 bases at V and 6 bases at J, with 7 bases between the two ends. Germline-derived CDR1 and CDR2 are SGHVS and FQNEAQ. CDR3 in DNA: TGTGCCAGCAGCTTAGCCGGTCCGGATACGCAGTATTTT. Translation: CASSLAGPDTQYF.

This clone was recorded a few times. This rearrangement joins TRBV6-5 to TRBJ1-2; 9 bases are a match to TRBD1. The CDR3 consists of 13 residues. Germline trimming cut 5 bases from V and 5 bases from J; bases unmatched to any gene: 3. Germline-derived CDR1 and CDR2 are MNHEY and SVGAGI. CDR3 loop: CASSTDRGYGYTF. DNA of the CDR3: TGTGCCAGCAGTACGGACAGGGGTTATGGCTACACCTTC.

The V and J genes are TRBV27 and TRBJ2-1, with 7 bases that match TRBD1. This CDR3 is built from 14 residues. The germline V gene has CDR1 MNHEY and CDR2 SMNVEV (reference sequence). V shed 6 bases, J shed 4 bases, and the junction held 6 bases outside the gene matches. The CDR3 region is CASRNRGLYNEQFF. The CDR3, as DNA: TGTGCCAGCAGGAACAGGGGTCTGTACAATGAGCAGTTCTTC.

V gene TRBV27 combines with J gene TRBJ2-7; maybe TRBD2 (5 bases). With 6 bases removed from V and 3 bases from J, the gap between germline ends came to 15 bases. Per the germline V gene, CDR1 is MNHEY and CDR2 is SMNVEV (reference sequence). The CDR3 has 14 amino acids. CDR3 in DNA: TGTGCCAGCAGCCCATTGGACTCTCACTACGAGCAGTACTTC. Protein sequence: CASSPLDSHYEQYF.

The chain couples TRBV9 to TRBJ1-5, with a weak D call TRBD1 (6 bases). This CDR3 region has 14 residues. Trimming cost V 0 bases and J 10 bases, with 14 bases left between them. Germline assignment: CDR1 SGDLS and CDR2 YYNGEE. The CDR3 protein is CASSVGQGRSPQHF. DNA for the CDR3: TGTGCCAGCAGCGTAGGCCAGGGGAGAAGCCCCCAGCATTTT.

This rearrangement joins TRBV7-9 to TRBJ1-5; D is undetermined. Germline V gene lookup returns CDR1 SEHNR and CDR2 FQNEAQ (reference sequence). The CDR3 consists of 16 residues. V was shortened by 2 bases and J by 4 bases, with 15 bases between the two germline ends. The CDR3 DNA is TGTGCCAGCAGCTTATTCGGTCAAGATTTGAATCAGCCCCAGCATTTT. Its translation is CASSLFGQDLNQPQHF.

The chain employs TRBV28 and TRBJ2-7, with 7 bases fitting TRBD1. V trimming: 7 bases; J trimming: 5 bases; junction bases outside the gene matches: 8. This CDR3 contains 13 residues. CDR1 and CDR2 (germline): MDHEN, SYDVKM. The CDR3 region is CASKPGGIHEQYF. The CDR3 DNA sequence: TGTGCCAGCAAACCAGGGGGTATCCACGAGCAGTACTTC.

This clone was seen repeatedly, ten times or more. The rearrangement uses TRBV18 and TRBJ1-1; D call uncertain. This CDR3 has 12 amino acids. Germline CDR1 KGHSH, CDR2 LQKENI. V gave up 2 bases and J gave up 0 bases, with 1 base separating them. The CDR3 DNA reads TGTGCCAGCTCACCAATGAACACTGAAGCTTTCTTT. This gives the protein CASSPMNTEAFF.

Turning to this clone: A junction end diverges from the germline sequence, so it may reflect a read error. The same CDR3 is also encoded by other DNA sequences in this sample. The chain employs TRBV27 and TRBJ2-7; TRBD2 aligns across 11 bases. Germline assignment: CDR1 MNHEY and CDR2 SMNVEV (reference sequence). The CDR3 is 14 amino acids. CDR3 sequence reads: CASSHSGRAAEQYF. CDR3 DNA: TGTGCAAGCAGTCATAGCGGGAGGGCCGCCGAGCAGTACTTC.